The T cell receptor beta chain under discussion was sequenced for a study of CD8 T cells in ankylosing spondylitis (dated by TCRdb to the late 2010s). A note on the overall study: The study set out to find disease-linked TCR variants by profiling T cell receptor beta repertoires in ankylosing spondylitis patients and healthy donors. The full study cohort comprised 25 ankylosing spondylitis patients and approximately 100 healthy donors. Peripheral blood was sampled, and synovial fluid was additionally collected from ankylosing spondylitis patients.

The study at large found these results: Blood from ankylosing spondylitis patients appeared to be characterized by a TCR beta motif composed of eight highly homologous amino acid variants. In peripheral blood, the disease-linked clones were found at relatively low frequencies and had a CD8+ phenotype. The disease-linked clones were reported to be significantly enriched in matched synovial fluid samples from ankylosing spondylitis patients. Some motif variants had previously been reported in the synovial fluid and blood of reactive arthritis patients, which suggests shared mechanisms of disease initiation.

Regarding this clonotype: Its antigen is not yet known. The record has no base qualities; no much larger clone is one base away.

This sample was sequenced with an Illumina HiSeq 2500. Quantitative 5'-RACE with molecular barcodes was the method used to prepare the TCR beta libraries. From the authors' description of their analysis: A new computational method, built on a probabilistic model of VDJ rearrangement, was used to identify disease-linked TCR variants. The raw public reads went through TCRdb reprocessing: fastp at Q25, MiXCR clone calling, in-frame beta chains kept. Every entry covers one CDR3 protein and lists the most common genes and DNA from its rows. The V and J calls come from TCRdb's annotation, not from the publication. The sample table records hundreds of thousands of distinct CDR3 sequences; approximately 12% of these occur just once. The top ten clones comprise roughly 0.51% of the sample. The CDR3 measures 13 amino acids from cysteine to phenylalanine. Only the CDR3 region is kept as DNA, spanning 39 bases read in frame from base 1. Per the germline V gene (reference sequence), PRHDT is the CDR1 and FYEKMQ is the CDR2. Deletion took 2 bases off V and 7 bases off J, with a span of 9 bases between the germline ends.

This sequence uses TRBV13 and TRBJ2-1, with the D gene uncertain. Sequenced input: blood, either unsorted or a sorted T cell fraction (not recorded which). This receptor was identified in a male donor with ankylosing spondylitis. The sequenced DNA: TGTGCCAGCAGCTTAAGGCTAGGTAATGAGCAGTTCTTC. The resulting protein is CASSLRLGNEQFF.